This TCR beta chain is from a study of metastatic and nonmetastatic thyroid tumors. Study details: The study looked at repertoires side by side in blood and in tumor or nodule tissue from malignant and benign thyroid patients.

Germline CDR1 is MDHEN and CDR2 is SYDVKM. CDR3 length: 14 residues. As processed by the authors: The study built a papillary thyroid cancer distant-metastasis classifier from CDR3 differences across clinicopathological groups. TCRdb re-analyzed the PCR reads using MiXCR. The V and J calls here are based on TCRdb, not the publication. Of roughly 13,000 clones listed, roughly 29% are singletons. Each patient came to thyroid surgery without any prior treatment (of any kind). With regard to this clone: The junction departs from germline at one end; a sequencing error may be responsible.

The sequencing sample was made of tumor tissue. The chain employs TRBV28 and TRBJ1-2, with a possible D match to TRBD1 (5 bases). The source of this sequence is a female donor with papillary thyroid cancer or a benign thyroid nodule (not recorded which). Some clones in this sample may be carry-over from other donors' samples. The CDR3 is CAGSLGRANYGYTF. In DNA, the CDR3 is TGTGCCGGCAGCCTGGGCAGGGCTAACTATGGCTACACCTTC.